This entry describes one T cell receptor (beta chain). Its antigen is unidentified. This likely comes from a read error, as the CDR3 has no conserved phenylalanine or tryptophan at its end. Because the CDR3's place on the DNA is in doubt, the DNA is left out and the CDR3 is given as listed by TCRdb. TCR beta VDJ combinations and CDR3 sequences were profiled from genomic DNA. TCRdb reprocessed the reads via MiXCR and lists one record per CDR3 protein. The sample includes approximately 260,000 distinct CDR3 sequences, 82% of them seen just once. The record originates from a study of CD8+CD57+ T cells in acquired aplastic anemia. Whole-study context: DNA from sorted CD4+ and CD8+ cells averaged roughly 3.2 ug. Study observations and caveats: Patients shared twenty-nine CD8+ CDR3 sequences with controls.

Patients included in sequencing had previously demonstrated CD8+CD57+ cell expansion by flow cytometry. No patient had been given any therapy when blood was sampled. The CDR3 extends over 15 residues, inclusive of both ends. The germline V gene has CDR1 SGHVS and CDR2 FQNEAQ. V is TRBV7-8 and J is TRBJ1-1. The clonotype comes from a human donor with aplastic anemia. Sequenced input: sorted CD4+, CD8+, or CD8+CD57+ T cells (not recorded which) from PBMCs. The CDR3 reads CASSLEVAADTEDFV.